These 24 T cell receptor beta chains were sequenced from one sample in a study of blood T cell repertoires in COVID-19. Clones were sequenced by immunoSEQ multiplex PCR, and TCRdb holds only the in-frame ones, with some missing. Of roughly 250,000 clones listed, about 88% are singletons. Sequenced material: peripheral blood. The origin of the receptors is a middle-aged man with acute or convalescent COVID-19.

This clone was seen a few times. V and J are TRBV2 and TRBJ2-5; TRBD1 is a possible D gene (6 bases). Germline CDR1 reads SNHLY; CDR2 reads FYNNEI. The CDR3 runs to 15 residues. Between the trimmed V and J ends, which lost 3 bases and 5 bases, there was a span of 16 bases. The CDR3 region has the DNA TGTGCCAGCAGTGAGGTCAGGGGATATGGGGAGACCCAGTACTTC. It codes for CASSEVRGYGETQYF.

This clone occurred a few times. This sequence joins TRBV10-1 and TRBJ1-1; 7 nucleotides line up with TRBD1. The V gene's germline CDR1 is WNHNN and CDR2 SYGVQD (reference sequence). Losses at the gene ends were 3 bases for V and 1 base for J; bases not matched to a gene: 14. The CDR3 covers 18 residues. CDR3 DNA sequence: TGCGCCAGCAGTGATCGTGTTGGTGGGACAGCTTGGAACACTGAAGCTTTCTTT. Its translation: CASSDRVGGTAWNTEAFF.

Only a few counts were recorded for this clone. The chain carries TRBV4-3 and TRBJ1-1; maybe TRBD1 (6 bases). Trimming cost V 2 bases and J 9 bases, with 13 bases left between them. CDR3 length: 13 amino acids. Germline values: CDR1 LGHNA, CDR2 YSLEER. The CDR3 nucleotides read TGCGCCAGCAGCCAACAACCTGGGGGCAAAGCTTTCTTT. Its protein product is CASSQQPGGKAFF.

The chain joins TRBV6-1 to TRBJ2-7, with a tentative D call TRBD1 (5 bases). Germline V CDR1 and CDR2: MNHNS, SASEGT. V lost 1 base to trimming and J lost 2 bases, with 15 bases between them. The CDR3 covers 16 residues. CDR3 coding DNA: TGTGCCAGCAGTGAAGATGGGCCAGGGTTAGCCTACGAGCAGTACTTC. This gives the protein CASSEDGPGLAYEQYF.

The V and J genes are TRBV15 and TRBJ1-4; 9 bases are a match to TRBD1. The CDR3 covers 16 residues. The junction had 7 bases not matched to a gene; V was cut back by 1 base and J by 7 bases. Germline V lookup: CDR1 LNHNV, CDR2 YYDKDF (reference sequence). This CDR3 reads CATSRGLGTGSEKLFF. The CDR3 region has the DNA TGTGCCACCAGCAGAGGTCTCGGGACAGGGAGTGAAAAACTGTTTTTT.

V gene TRBV15 combines with J gene TRBJ2-5; 9 bases are shared with TRBD2. V lost 5 bases and J lost 2; bases outside the gene matches: 3. The germline V gene has CDR1 LNHNV and CDR2 YYDKDF (reference sequence). The CDR3 totals 14 residues. The CDR3 DNA sequence: TGTGCCACCAGCTTTAGCGGGGGACAAGAGACCCAGTACTTC. This translates into CATSFSGGQETQYF.

In this sample, this clone turned up once. The CDR3 DNA follows: TGTGCCAGTAGTATAAGAGGGCAGACCGATGGCTACACCTTC. Its protein product is CASSIRGQTDGYTF. This chain connects TRBV19 to TRBJ1-2, with D unresolved. The germline V and J ends were trimmed by 2 bases and 6 bases, with 13 bases remaining between them. The CDR3 is made up of 14 amino acids. The germline V gene encodes CDR1 LNHDA and CDR2 SQIVND (reference sequence).

CDR3 loop: CASSLSVSGEKLFF. CDR3 in DNA: TGTGCCAGCAGTTTATCGGTCAGCGGGGAAAAACTGTTTTTT. The rearrangement joins TRBV27 to TRBJ1-4; D is ambiguous. Germline-derived CDR1 and CDR2 are MNHEY and SMNVEV (reference sequence). The CDR3 sequence is 14 residues long. V dropped 0 bases and J dropped 8 bases, with 10 bases sitting between them.

This clone has more than one count but fewer than ten. This chain uses TRBV11-2 with TRBJ1-6; D is possibly TRBD1 (5 bases). The germline CDR1 and CDR2 sequences are SGHAT and FQNNGV. The CDR3 runs 17 residues. V was shortened by 5 bases and J by 9 bases, with 23 bases between the two germline ends. In nucleotides, the CDR3 is TGTGCCAGCAGCCGGGATTTTGGGGGAGGTGCCGGTTCACCCCTCCACTTT. Translating it yields CASSRDFGGGAGSPLHF. Supplemented by reference TRBV11-2 and TRBJ1-6, the full variable domain reads EAGVAQSPRYKIIEKRQSVAFWCNPISGHATLYWYQQILGQGPKLLIQFQNNGVVDDSQLPKDRFSAERLKGVDSTLKIQPAKLEDSAVYLCASSRDFGGGAGSPLHFGNGTRLTVT.

CDR3 sequence reads: CATSDFRASYEQYF. CDR3 coding DNA: TGTGCCACCAGTGATTTCAGGGCCTCCTACGAGCAGTACTTC. V usage is TRBV24-1 and J usage is TRBJ2-7; D may be TRBD1 (5 bases). Germline V gene sequence: CDR1 KGHDR, CDR2 SFDVKD. Trimming took off 1 base at V and 0 bases at J, with 6 bases between the two ends. The CDR3 loop spans 14 amino acids.

The genes are TRBV30 and TRBJ2-1; TRBD2 matches at 8 bases. This CDR3 contains 15 residues. Trimming removed 4 bases from V and 1 base from J; junction bases left unmatched: 6. Looked up from germline, CDR1 is GTSNPN and CDR2 is SVGIG (reference sequence). The CDR3 protein is CAWNIERGSYNEQFF. The CDR3 DNA follows: TGTGCCTGGAATATTGAGCGGGGGTCCTACAATGAGCAGTTCTTC.

The chain links TRBV30 to TRBJ2-3; TRBD1 matches at 8 bases. This CDR3 is 14 amino acids long. Germline CDR1 reads GTSNPN; CDR2 reads SVGIG (reference sequence). As DNA, the CDR3 is TGTGCTTCCGATCGGACAGGGAACACAGATACGCAGTATTTT. It is translated as CASDRTGNTDTQYF. Looking up the rest from reference TRBV30 and TRBJ2-3 gives the full variable domain: SQTIHQWPATLVQPVGSPLSLECTVEGTSNPNLYWYRQAAGRGLQLLFYSVGIGQISSEVPQNLSASRPQDRQFILSSKKLLLSDSGFYLCASDRTGNTDTQYFGPGTRLTVL.

This clone was recorded only once. V gene TRBV28 combines with J gene TRBJ1-5, with D maybe TRBD1 (6 bases). CDR3 length: 14 amino acids. The germline V gene has CDR1 MDHEN and CDR2 SYDVKM. Trimming left V 8 bases short and J 6 bases short, with 17 bases between. The CDR3 protein is CASLPGQGSQPQHF. CDR3 nucleotide sequence: TGTGCCAGCCTCCCCGGGCAGGGGAGTCAGCCCCAGCATTTT.

This sequence joins TRBV13 and TRBJ2-5; D not resolved. Trimming left V 0 bases short and J 3 bases short, with 8 bases between. This CDR3 is built from 14 residues. CDR1 and CDR2 from the germline V gene are PRHDT and FYEKMQ (reference sequence). CDR3 nucleotide sequence: TGTGCCAGCAGCTTAGGTTCCAGAAAAGAGACCCAGTACTTC. It translates to CASSLGSRKETQYF.

The chain carries TRBV5-4 and TRBJ2-3, with D tentatively TRBD1 (5 bases). The CDR3 spans 15 residues. V was clipped by 6 bases and J by 8 bases, with 22 bases between them. Germline V CDR1 and CDR2: SGHNT, YYREEE (reference sequence). CDR3 loop: CASTLRGLAKGTQYF. CDR3 in DNA: TGTGCCAGCACCCTAAGGGGATTGGCAAAGGGTACGCAGTATTTT.

The chain joins TRBV9 to TRBJ2-3; D might be TRBD2 (5 bases). The CDR3 loop spans 16 amino acids. The germline V and J ends were trimmed by 4 bases and 4 bases, with 19 bases remaining between them. Germline V lookup: CDR1 SGDLS, CDR2 YYNGEE. DNA of the CDR3: TGTGCCAGCAGCCCCACCGGGAATAACGCCCCAGATACGCAGTATTTT. Translation: CASSPTGNNAPDTQYF.

The J gene is TRBJ1-4, the V gene TRBV19; D is possibly TRBD1 (6 bases). Germline assignment: CDR1 LNHDA and CDR2 SQIVND (reference sequence). Trimming took off 8 bases at V and 7 bases at J, with 17 bases between the two ends. The CDR3 loop spans 14 amino acids. The chain's CDR3 is CASAGGLIPEKLFF. CDR3 in DNA: TGTGCCAGTGCGGGGGGCCTAATCCCTGAAAAACTGTTTTTT. The full variable domain, completed using reference TRBV19 and TRBJ1-4, is DGGITQSPKYLFRKEGQNVTLSCEQNLNHDAMYWYRQDPGQGLRLIYYSQIVNDFQKGDIAEGYSVSREKKESFPLTVTSAQKNPTAFYLCASAGGLIPEKLFFGSGTQLSVL.

This chain links TRBV19 with TRBJ2-5; TRBD2 agrees at 12 bases. Germline lookup yields CDR1 LNHDA and CDR2 SQIVND (reference sequence). The CDR3 has 14 residues. Unmatched junction bases numbered 4, after V lost 5 bases and J lost 6 bases. CDR3 nucleotide sequence: TGTGCCAGTAGTCCTAGCGGGGGGGGGCAGACCCAGTACTTC. It is translated as CASSPSGGGQTQYF.

J is TRBJ2-1 and V is TRBV27, with D possibly matching TRBD2 (5 bases). Germline values: CDR1 MNHEY, CDR2 SMNVEV (reference sequence). This CDR3 spans 15 amino acids. V was pared by 2 bases and J by 0 bases, with 8 bases between. CDR3 protein: CASSLEGASYNEQFF. DNA for the CDR3: TGTGCCAGCAGTTTAGAGGGCGCCTCCTACAATGAGCAGTTCTTC.

The chain couples TRBV6-5 to TRBJ1-5; no definite D call. This CDR3 has 14 amino acids. Germline values: CDR1 MNHEY, CDR2 SVGAGI. V lost 6 bases and J lost 6, with 15 bases in between. The CDR3 here is CASSAGVIPQPQHF. DNA of the CDR3: TGTGCCAGCAGCGCCGGAGTCATTCCTCAGCCCCAGCATTTT.

The chain uses TRBV9 and TRBJ1-3; D not certain. The CDR3 has 15 amino acids. Per the germline V gene, CDR1 is SGDLS and CDR2 is YYNGEE. Trimming shortened V by 0 bases and J by 1 base, and 8 bases separated the two germline ends. The CDR3 protein is CASSVEGGSGNTIYF. The CDR3 nucleotides are TGTGCCAGCAGCGTAGAGGGAGGATCTGGAAACACCATATATTTT.

The rearrangement links TRBV20-1 to TRBJ2-1; TRBD2 might be the D (5 bases). The CDR3 is 15 residues long. Germline CDR1 DFQATT, CDR2 SNEGSKA (reference sequence). The germline V and J ends were trimmed by 3 bases and 4 bases, with 16 bases remaining between them. CDR3 sequence: CSASGTGRRYNEQFF. DNA of the CDR3: TGCAGTGCTAGTGGCACGGGGAGACGATACAATGAGCAGTTCTTC.

The chain has TRBV30 and TRBJ1-5; 7 bases are shared with TRBD1. CDR1 is GTSNPN and CDR2 is SVGIG in the germline V gene (reference sequence). V dropped 4 bases and J dropped 2; count of bases not matched to a gene: 5. The CDR3 has 14 residues. The CDR3 DNA is TGTGCCTGGAAGGGGGCGATCGGCAATCAGCCCCAGCATTTT. It specifies CAWKGAIGNQPQHF.

This chain joins TRBV5-6 and TRBJ2-7; TRBD1 matches at 11 bases. The CDR3 loop spans 14 amino acids. CDR1 is SGHDT, CDR2 YYEEEE, per germline. V was pared by 4 bases and J by 5 bases, with 5 bases of the junction left unmatched. In DNA, the CDR3 is TGTGCCAGCAGCCCACCGGGACAGGGGGACGAGCAGTACTTC. Encoded protein: CASSPPGQGDEQYF.